This TCR beta chain stems from a study of shared clonotypes between healthy human individuals. General study results and limits: Non-shared clonotypes showed lower generation probabilities than clonotypes common to all four donors.

Clones were sequenced by immunoSEQ multiplex PCR, and TCRdb holds only the in-frame ones, with some missing. The table has under 150,000 clones, more than 65% seen once; the top ten hold 20% to 25%. As to this clone: The antigen remains unidentified.

There are 16 residues in the CDR3. Germline V gene lookup returns CDR1 SGHNT and CDR2 YENEEA. The junction had 9 bases not matched to a gene; V was cut back by 7 bases and J by 0 bases. Sequences were obtained from memory CD8+ T cells sorted from blood. Documented subset: CD45RO+ cells pooled with CCR7-negative TemRA cells. This receptor was identified in a woman under 40 in good health. The chain is built from TRBV11-3 and TRBJ1-2; 9 positions match TRBD1. CDR3 loop: CASTPGQGRANYGYTF. The DNA for the CDR3 is TGTGCCAGCACCCCGGGACAGGGTAGAGCTAACTATGGCTACACCTTC.